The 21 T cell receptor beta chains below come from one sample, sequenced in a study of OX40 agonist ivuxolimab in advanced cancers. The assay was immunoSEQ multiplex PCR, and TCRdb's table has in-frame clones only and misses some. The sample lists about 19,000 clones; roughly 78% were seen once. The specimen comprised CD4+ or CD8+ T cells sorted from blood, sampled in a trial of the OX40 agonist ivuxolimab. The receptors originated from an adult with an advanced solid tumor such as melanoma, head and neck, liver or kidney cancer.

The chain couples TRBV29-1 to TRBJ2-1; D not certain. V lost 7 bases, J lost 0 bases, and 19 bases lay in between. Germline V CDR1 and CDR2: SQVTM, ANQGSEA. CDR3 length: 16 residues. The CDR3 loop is CSGNPPGYDSYNEQFF. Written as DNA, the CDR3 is TGCAGCGGGAACCCCCCAGGTTACGACTCCTACAATGAGCAGTTCTTC.

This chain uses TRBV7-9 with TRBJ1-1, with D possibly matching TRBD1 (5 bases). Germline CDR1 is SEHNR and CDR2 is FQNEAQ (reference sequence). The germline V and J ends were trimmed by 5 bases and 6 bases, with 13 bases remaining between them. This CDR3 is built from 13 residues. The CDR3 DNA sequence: TGTGCCAGCAGCGTAGGGGTGGACCCTGAAGCTTTCTTT. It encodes CASSVGVDPEAFF.

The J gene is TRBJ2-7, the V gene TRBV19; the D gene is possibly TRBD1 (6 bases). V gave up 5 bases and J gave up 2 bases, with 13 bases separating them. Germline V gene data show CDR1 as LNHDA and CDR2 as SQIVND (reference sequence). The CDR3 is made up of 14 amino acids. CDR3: CASSDGDIAYEQYF. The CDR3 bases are TGTGCCAGTAGTGACGGGGACATTGCCTACGAGCAGTACTTC.

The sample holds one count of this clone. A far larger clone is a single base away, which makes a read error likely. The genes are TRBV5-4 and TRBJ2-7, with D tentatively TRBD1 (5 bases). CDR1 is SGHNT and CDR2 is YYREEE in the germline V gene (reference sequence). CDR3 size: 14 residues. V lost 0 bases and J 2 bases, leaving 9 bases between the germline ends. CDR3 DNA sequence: TGTGCCAGCAGCTTGGAAGCAGGGACCTACGAGCAGTACTTC. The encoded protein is CASSLEAGTYEQYF. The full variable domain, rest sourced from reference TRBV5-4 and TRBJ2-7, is ETGVTQSPTHLIKTRGQQVTLRCSSQSGHNTVSWYQQALGQGPQFIFQYYREEENGRGNFPPRFSGLQFPNYSSELNVNALELDDSALYLCASSLEAGTYEQYFGPGTRLTVT.

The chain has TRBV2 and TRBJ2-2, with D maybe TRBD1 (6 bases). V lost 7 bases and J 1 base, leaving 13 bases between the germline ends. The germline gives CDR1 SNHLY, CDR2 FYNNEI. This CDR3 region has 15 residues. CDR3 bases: TGTGCCAGCAACACTCTCAGGGGGAACACCGGGGAGCTGTTTTTT. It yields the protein CASNTLRGNTGELFF.

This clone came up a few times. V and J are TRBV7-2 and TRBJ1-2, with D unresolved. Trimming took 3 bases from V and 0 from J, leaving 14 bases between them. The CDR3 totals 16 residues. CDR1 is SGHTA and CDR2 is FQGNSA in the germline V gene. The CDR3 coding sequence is TGTGCCAGCAGCTTGGATGGCTCGGCAGCTAACTATGGCTACACCTTC. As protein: CASSLDGSAANYGYTF.

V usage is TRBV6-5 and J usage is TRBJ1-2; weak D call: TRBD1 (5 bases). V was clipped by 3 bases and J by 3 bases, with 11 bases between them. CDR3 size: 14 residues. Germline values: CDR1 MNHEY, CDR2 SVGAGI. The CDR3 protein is CASSYSETDYGYTF. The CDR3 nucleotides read TGTGCCAGCAGTTATTCTGAGACAGACTATGGCTACACCTTC.

The CDR3 loop reads CASSLQGVTGELFF. CDR3 coding DNA: TGTGCCAGCAGTTTGCAGGGTGTGACCGGGGAGCTGTTTTTT. V usage is TRBV28 and J usage is TRBJ2-2, with D maybe TRBD1 (5 bases). In germline, CDR1 is MDHEN, CDR2 SYDVKM. Trimming removed 3 bases from V and 5 bases from J, with 10 bases in between. The CDR3 runs to 14 residues.

CDR3 sequence: CASSFGTSETYNEQFF. The CDR3 bases are TGTGCCAGCAGCTTCGGGACTAGCGAAACCTACAATGAGCAGTTCTTC. This chain connects TRBV7-6 to TRBJ2-1; 10 bases are shared with TRBD2. The germline V gene has CDR1 SGHVS and CDR2 FNYEAQ. CDR3 length: 16 amino acids. V shed 3 bases, J shed 2 bases, and the junction held 4 bases outside the gene matches.

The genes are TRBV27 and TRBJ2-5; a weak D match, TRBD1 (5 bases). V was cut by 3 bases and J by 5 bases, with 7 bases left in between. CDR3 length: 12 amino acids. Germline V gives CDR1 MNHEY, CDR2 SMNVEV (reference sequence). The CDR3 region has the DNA TGTGCCAGCAGTTTTAGGGGCGAGACCCAGTACTTC. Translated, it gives CASSFRGETQYF.

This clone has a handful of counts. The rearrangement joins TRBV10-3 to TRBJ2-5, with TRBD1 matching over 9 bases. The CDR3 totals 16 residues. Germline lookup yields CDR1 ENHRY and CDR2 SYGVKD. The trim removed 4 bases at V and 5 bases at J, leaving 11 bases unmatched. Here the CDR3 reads CAISGGTGLEEETQYF. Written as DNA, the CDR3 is TGTGCCATCAGTGGAGGGACAGGGCTTGAAGAGGAGACCCAGTACTTC.

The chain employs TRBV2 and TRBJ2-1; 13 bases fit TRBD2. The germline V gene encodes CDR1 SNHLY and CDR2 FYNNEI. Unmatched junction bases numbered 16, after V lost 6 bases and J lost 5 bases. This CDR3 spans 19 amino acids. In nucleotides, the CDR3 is TGTGCCAGCAGGGGCCGGTTGACTAGCGGGAGGCCGTATGACAATGAGCAGTTCTTC. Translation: CASRGRLTSGRPYDNEQFF.

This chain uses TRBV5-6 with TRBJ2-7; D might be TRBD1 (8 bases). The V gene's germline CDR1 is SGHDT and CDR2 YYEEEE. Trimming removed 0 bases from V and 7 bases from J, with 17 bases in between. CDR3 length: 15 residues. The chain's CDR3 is CASSLDGRGRGEQYF. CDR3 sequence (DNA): TGTGCCAGCAGCTTGGATGGCAGGGGGCGGGGGGAGCAGTACTTC. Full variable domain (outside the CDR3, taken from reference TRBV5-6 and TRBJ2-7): DAGVTQSPTHLIKTRGQQVTLRCSPKSGHDTVSWYQQALGQGPQFIFQYYEEEERQRGNFPDRFSGHQFPNYSSELNVNALLLGDSALYLCASSLDGRGRGEQYFGPGTRLTVT.

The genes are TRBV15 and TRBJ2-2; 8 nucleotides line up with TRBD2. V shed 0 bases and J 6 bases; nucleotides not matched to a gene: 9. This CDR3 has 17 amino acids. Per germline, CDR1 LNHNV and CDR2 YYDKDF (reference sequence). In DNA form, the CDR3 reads TGTGCCACCAGCAGAGATTGGGCAAGCGGGAGAGCCGGGGAGCTGTTTTTT. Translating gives CATSRDWASGRAGELFF.

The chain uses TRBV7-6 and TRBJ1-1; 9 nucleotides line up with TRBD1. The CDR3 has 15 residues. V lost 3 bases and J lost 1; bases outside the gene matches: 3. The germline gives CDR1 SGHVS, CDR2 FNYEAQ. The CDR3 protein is CASSFGQGTNTEAFF. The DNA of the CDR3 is TGTGCCAGCAGCTTTGGACAGGGGACGAACACTGAAGCTTTCTTT.

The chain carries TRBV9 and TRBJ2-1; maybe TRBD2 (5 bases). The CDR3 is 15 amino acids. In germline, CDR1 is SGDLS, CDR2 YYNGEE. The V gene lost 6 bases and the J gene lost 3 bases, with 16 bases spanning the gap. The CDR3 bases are TGTGCCAGCACCCCCGAGGAGGACTTCTACAATGAGCAGTTCTTC. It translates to CASTPEEDFYNEQFF. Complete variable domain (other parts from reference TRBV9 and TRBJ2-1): DSGVTQTPKHLITATGQRVTLRCSPRSGDLSVYWYQQSLDQGLQFLIQYYNGEERAKGNILERFSAQQFPDLHSELNLSSLELGDSALYFCASTPEEDFYNEQFFGPGTRLTVL.

CDR3 DNA: TGTGCCAGCAGCCACCTCAATAATTCACCCCTCCACTTT. Its translation is CASSHLNNSPLHF. The chain combines TRBV4-2 with TRBJ1-6; D is undetermined. The CDR3 runs to 13 residues. The V end was cut by 3 bases, the J end by 5 bases, with 5 bases between. Germline CDR1 and CDR2: LGHNA and YNFKEQ.

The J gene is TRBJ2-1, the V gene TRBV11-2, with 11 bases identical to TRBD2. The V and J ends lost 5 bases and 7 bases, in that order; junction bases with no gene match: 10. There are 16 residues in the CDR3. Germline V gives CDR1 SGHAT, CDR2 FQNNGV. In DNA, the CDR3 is TGTGCCAGCAGCCTCGTTACTAGCGGGAGAGGGAATGAGCAGTTCTTC. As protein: CASSLVTSGRGNEQFF.

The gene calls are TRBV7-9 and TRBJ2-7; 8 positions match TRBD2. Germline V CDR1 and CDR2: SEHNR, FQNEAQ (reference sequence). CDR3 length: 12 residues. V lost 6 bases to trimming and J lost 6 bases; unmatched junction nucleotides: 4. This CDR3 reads CASRRGGGEQYF. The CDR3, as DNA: TGTGCCAGCAGACGGGGGGGAGGCGAGCAGTACTTC.

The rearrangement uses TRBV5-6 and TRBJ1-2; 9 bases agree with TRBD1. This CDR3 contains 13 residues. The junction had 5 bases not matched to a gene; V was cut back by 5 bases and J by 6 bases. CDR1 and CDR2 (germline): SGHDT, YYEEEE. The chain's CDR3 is CASSRTGDHGYTF. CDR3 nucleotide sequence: TGTGCCAGCAGTCGGACAGGGGATCATGGCTACACCTTC.

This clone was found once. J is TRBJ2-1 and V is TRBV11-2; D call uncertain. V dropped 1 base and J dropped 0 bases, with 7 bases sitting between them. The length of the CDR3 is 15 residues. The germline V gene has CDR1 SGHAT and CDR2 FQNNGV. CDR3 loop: CASSLGASSYNEQFF. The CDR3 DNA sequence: TGTGCCAGCAGCTTAGGAGCGAGCTCCTACAATGAGCAGTTCTTC.